These 29 T cell receptor beta chains originate from one sample sequenced in a study of shared clonotypes between healthy human individuals. Using immunoSEQ multiplex PCR, the repertoire was profiled, and TCRdb retains in-frame clones only, with some absent. Here the sample spans roughly 2.5 million clones, approximately 94% being singletons. The sequenced sample consisted of naive CD4+ T cells sorted from blood. Subset indicated: CD45RA+ positively selected. Receptors were obtained from a man aged 18 to 30 in good health.

This clone appeared a few times. CDR3 amino acids: CASSSGQMNTEAFF. The CDR3 coding sequence is TGTGCCAGCAGTTCGGGACAGATGAACACTGAAGCTTTCTTT. The chain joins TRBV28 to TRBJ1-1, with TRBD1 matching 7 bases. Germline values: CDR1 MDHEN, CDR2 SYDVKM. Trimming took 4 bases from V and 0 from J; bases not matched to a gene: 2. This CDR3 spans 14 amino acids.

The chain carries TRBV28 and TRBJ2-6, with a weak D call TRBD1 (5 bases). Germline CDR1 is MDHEN and CDR2 is SYDVKM. CDR3 size: 19 residues. V shed 1 base and J shed 0 bases, with 16 bases lying between them. CDR3 bases: TGTGCCAGCAGTTTATCGCTGACAGCGTCGTACTCTGGGGCCAACGTCCTGACTTTC. Amino acid sequence: CASSLSLTASYSGANVLTF. The full variable domain, completed using reference TRBV28 and TRBJ2-6, is DVKVTQSSRYLVKRTGEKVFLECVQDMDHENMFWYRQDPGLGLRLIYFSYDVKMKEKGDIPEGYSVSREKKERFSLILESASTNQTSMYLCASSLSLTASYSGANVLTFGAGSRLTVL.

The genes are TRBV10-3 and TRBJ1-5; D uncertain. Trimming removed 9 bases from V and 2 bases from J, with 14 bases in between. This CDR3 is 14 amino acids long. Germline CDR1 and CDR2: ENHRY and SYGVKD. The CDR3 DNA sequence: TGTGCCATTGGGTCCTCCCCCGGCAATCAGCCCCAGCATTTT. Translating gives CAIGSSPGNQPQHF.

On this clone itself: Other DNA sequences in the same sample also yield this CDR3. V usage is TRBV18 and J usage is TRBJ2-5; D is uncertain. CDR3 length: 13 residues. The germline V gene has CDR1 KGHSH and CDR2 LQKENI. V lost 3 bases, J lost 5 bases, and 10 bases lay in between. The CDR3 region is CASSPGVKETQYF. DNA of the CDR3: TGTGCCAGCTCACCCGGCGTCAAGGAGACCCAGTACTTC.

The chain recombines TRBV5-1 with TRBJ2-1; 11 nucleotides line up with TRBD2. Germline V lookup: CDR1 SGHRS, CDR2 YFSETQ. Trimming cost V 0 bases and J 6 bases; bases outside gene matches: 8. The CDR3 contains 17 residues. CDR3 bases: TGCGCCAGCAGCTTGGTAGTCCTAGCGGGGGGACGCAATGAGCAGTTCTTC. It codes for CASSLVVLAGGRNEQFF.

The CDR3 protein is CASSELMNTEAFF. Here the CDR3 DNA reads TGTGCCAGCAGTGAACTTATGAACACTGAAGCTTTCTTT. The chain joins TRBV2 to TRBJ1-1; D ambiguous. Germline values: CDR1 SNHLY, CDR2 FYNNEI. V lost 2 bases to trimming and J lost 0 bases, with 4 bases between them. The CDR3 has 13 residues.

This clone appeared a single time. V and J are TRBV19 and TRBJ1-6; D gene ambiguous. V lost 2 bases and J 7 bases, leaving 6 bases between the germline ends. The CDR3 consists of 13 residues. CDR1 is LNHDA and CDR2 is SQIVND in the germline V gene (reference sequence). The chain's CDR3 is CASSIQPNSPLHF. DNA for the CDR3: TGTGCCAGTAGTATACAACCAAATTCACCCCTCCACTTT.

CDR3 sequence (DNA): TGTGCCATCAGTACAGGGGCCAGTAATTCACCCCTCCACTTT. Its protein product is CAISTGASNSPLHF. The genes are TRBV10-3 and TRBJ1-6; 7 bases are a match to TRBD1. V shed 5 bases and J 6 bases; nucleotides not matched to a gene: 4. Germline V lookup: CDR1 ENHRY, CDR2 SYGVKD. The CDR3 is made up of 14 amino acids.

The V gene is TRBV27, the J gene TRBJ2-5; D may match TRBD1 or TRBD2 (5 bases each). Judging by the DNA end, TRBJ2-7 fits better; the J call may be wrong. The CDR3 totals 14 residues. CDR1 is MNHEY, CDR2 SMNVEV, per germline (reference sequence). The CDR3 DNA reads TGTGCCAGCAGTTTAACGGGGCCTGCCTACGAGCAGTACTTC. This translates into CASSLTGPAYEQYF.

The chain is built from TRBV2 and TRBJ1-1; TRBD1 agrees at 7 bases. CDR1 is SNHLY and CDR2 is FYNNEI in the germline V gene. CDR3 length: 13 residues. J gave up 4 bases and V 6 bases, and 5 bases lay outside the gene matches. CDR3: CASSGTGATEAFF. The CDR3 coding sequence is TGTGCCAGCAGCGGTACAGGGGCCACTGAAGCTTTCTTT.

The chain couples TRBV27 to TRBJ2-7, with 14 bases identical to TRBD2. The CDR3 runs to 17 residues. V shed 5 bases and J 1 base; nucleotides not matched to a gene: 7. The germline V gene has CDR1 MNHEY and CDR2 SMNVEV (reference sequence). CDR3: CASSRGLAGDPSYEQYF. The CDR3, as DNA: TGTGCCAGCAGTCGGGGACTAGCGGGAGACCCATCCTACGAGCAGTACTTC.

The rearrangement links TRBV4-1 to TRBJ1-3; D not resolved. The CDR3 length is 16 residues. Germline V CDR1 and CDR2: MGHRA, YSYEKL. V dropped 3 bases and J dropped 1 base, with 13 bases sitting between them. The CDR3 region is CASSHPGATSGNTIYF. The CDR3 region has the DNA TGCGCCAGCAGCCACCCTGGAGCTACGTCTGGAAACACCATATATTTT.

DNA for the CDR3: TGTGCCAGCAGTGAATTGGGTAGGGGCGGCAATCAGCCCCAGCATTTT. Protein product: CASSELGRGGNQPQHF. V usage is TRBV6-1 and J usage is TRBJ1-5, with D perhaps TRBD1 (5 bases). The germline V gene encodes CDR1 MNHNS and CDR2 SASEGT. The CDR3 loop spans 16 amino acids. Deletions cut 2 bases from V and 2 bases from J, with 13 bases between.

The chain couples TRBV19 to TRBJ2-7; possible D gene TRBD2, 6 bases. V lost 2 bases and J lost 5, with 13 bases in between. The CDR3 contains 14 residues. In germline, CDR1 is LNHDA, CDR2 SQIVND (reference sequence). The CDR3 DNA reads TGTGCCAGTAGTATATACGGGGGATCGAACGAGCAGTACTTC. This encodes CASSIYGGSNEQYF.

The chain recombines TRBV2 with TRBJ2-7; maybe TRBD1 (5 bases). The germline V and J ends were trimmed by 5 bases and 0 bases, with 14 bases remaining between them. CDR1 is SNHLY and CDR2 is FYNNEI in the germline V gene. This CDR3 has 15 amino acids. In DNA form, the CDR3 reads TGTGCCAGCAGTCCCAGCGCAGGGTACTCCTACGAGCAGTACTTC. Translating gives CASSPSAGYSYEQYF.

As to this clone: Different DNA sequences within this sample yield the same CDR3. The chain joins TRBV18 to TRBJ1-5; possibly TRBD1 for D (6 bases). Trimming took 4 bases from V and 4 from J, leaving 8 bases between them. The germline CDR1 and CDR2 sequences are KGHSH and LQKENI. CDR3 length equals 13 residues. The CDR3 loop reads CASSLDRNQPQHF. The CDR3 DNA reads TGTGCCAGCTCACTTGACAGGAATCAGCCCCAGCATTTT. Using reference TRBV18 and TRBJ1-5 for the parts outside the CDR3, the full variable domain is NAGVMQNPRHLVRRRGQEARLRCSPMKGHSHVYWYRQLPEEGLKFMVYLQKENIIDESGMPKERFSAEFPKEGPSILRIQQVVRGDSAAYFCASSLDRNQPQHFGDGTRLSIL.

The chain is built from TRBV6-5 and TRBJ2-1; D may be TRBD1 (5 bases). The germline V gene encodes CDR1 MNHEY and CDR2 SVGAGI. V lost 10 bases and J lost 12, with 16 bases in between. The CDR3 runs to 11 residues. DNA for the CDR3: TGTGCCACTCATCAAGGGGTAATGCAGTTCTTC. It specifies CATHQGVMQFF.

This sequence joins TRBV4-1 and TRBJ1-2; D gene ambiguous. Trimming took 0 bases from V and 8 from J, leaving 13 bases between them. The V gene's germline CDR1 is MGHRA and CDR2 YSYEKL. The CDR3 covers 14 residues. The CDR3 protein is CASSQEGPRGGYTF. The CDR3 DNA is TGCGCCAGCAGCCAAGAAGGCCCCCGTGGAGGCTACACCTTC.

The genes are TRBV29-1 and TRBJ1-4, with TRBD1 matching 11 bases. The CDR3 covers 14 residues. Germline CDR1 SQVTM, CDR2 ANQGSEA. Trimming at V came to 5 bases and at J to 7 bases, leaving 6 bases not matched to a gene. CDR3 amino acids: CSVKTGTGGEKLFF. As DNA, the CDR3 is TGCAGCGTTAAAACCGGGACAGGGGGTGAAAAACTGTTTTTT.

The CDR3 nucleotides are TGTGCCAGCAGCTTAGCAAGCAGGTACGAGCAGTACTTC. It is translated as CASSLASRYEQYF. The rearrangement links TRBV11-2 to TRBJ2-7; D is ambiguous. The CDR3 length is 13 residues. The V and J ends lost 1 base and 4 bases respectively, with 8 bases between them. The germline CDR1 and CDR2 sequences are SGHAT and FQNNGV.

The chain links TRBV5-4 to TRBJ1-2; 8 bases agree with TRBD1. The germline CDR1 and CDR2 sequences are SGHNT and YYREEE (reference sequence). The CDR3 length is 15 residues. The V and J ends lost 7 bases and 5 bases, in that order; junction bases with no gene match: 13. CDR3 amino acids: CASQNSGGVWYGYTF. The CDR3 coding sequence is TGTGCCAGCCAAAATTCAGGGGGCGTTTGGTATGGCTACACCTTC.

This chain uses TRBV5-1 with TRBJ2-2; D might be TRBD2 (9 bases). The germline CDR1 and CDR2 sequences are SGHRS and YFSETQ. The CDR3 is made up of 16 amino acids. V shed 7 bases and J shed 6 bases, with 22 bases lying between them. The CDR3 protein is CASGTGVAGAPGELFF. The CDR3 DNA reads TGCGCCAGCGGGACAGGAGTAGCGGGAGCCCCCGGGGAGCTGTTTTTT. Based on the CDR3 plus reference TRBV5-1 and TRBJ2-2, the full variable domain is KAGVTQTPRYLIKTRGQQVTLSCSPISGHRSVSWYQQTPGQGLQFLFEYFSETQRNKGNFPGRFSGRQFSNSRSEMNVSTLELGDSALYLCASGTGVAGAPGELFFGEGSRLTVL.

The chain employs TRBV10-2 and TRBJ1-4; D uncertain. V lost 0 bases and J 8 bases, leaving 7 bases between the germline ends. The germline V gene encodes CDR1 WSHSY and CDR2 SAAADI. This CDR3 contains 13 residues. The CDR3 spells CASSESHSEKLFF. CDR3 nucleotides: TGCGCCAGCAGTGAGTCACATTCCGAAAAACTGTTTTTT.

The V call is TRBV5-6, the J call TRBJ2-5; 11 nucleotides match TRBD2. Germline V lookup: CDR1 SGHDT, CDR2 YYEEEE. V was pared by 1 base and J by 3 bases, with 8 bases of the junction left unmatched. The CDR3 runs to 17 residues. CDR3 residues: CASSLRSSGGIKETQYF. Here the CDR3 DNA reads TGTGCCAGCAGCTTGAGGTCTAGCGGGGGGATCAAAGAGACCCAGTACTTC.

The chain is built from TRBV4-1 and TRBJ1-2; TRBD1 might be the D (6 bases). V was cut by 4 bases and J by 8 bases, with 20 bases left in between. Germline V gene data show CDR1 as MGHRA and CDR2 as YSYEKL. This CDR3 has 15 residues. The CDR3 loop reads CASSPVPRQAWGYTF. In DNA form, the CDR3 reads TGCGCCAGCAGCCCGGTGCCCCGACAGGCATGGGGCTACACCTTC.

This chain links TRBV4-1 with TRBJ1-3, with a weak D call TRBD1 (6 bases). The V end was cut by 4 bases, the J end by 0 bases, with 10 bases between. The CDR3 extends over 15 amino acids. The V gene's germline CDR1 is MGHRA and CDR2 YSYEKL. CDR3 DNA sequence: TGCGCCAGCAGCCCACAGGGTACCTCTGGAAACACCATATATTTT. Protein product: CASSPQGTSGNTIYF.

This chain joins TRBV6-1 and TRBJ2-1; TRBD2 matches at 13 bases. There are 15 residues in the CDR3. CDR1 MNHNS and CDR2 SASEGT come from the germline V gene. V trimming: 6 bases; J trimming: 5 bases; junction bases outside the gene matches: 4. CDR3 DNA sequence: TGTGCCAGCAGGGGACTAGCGGGGCCTCACAATGAGCAGTTCTTC. Translated: CASRGLAGPHNEQFF.

This sequence joins TRBV6-6 and TRBJ2-7; TRBD1 matches 7 bases. With 8 bases clipped from V and 4 bases from J, the junction kept 5 bases outside the gene matches. CDR1 and CDR2 from the germline V gene are MNHNY and SVGAGI (reference sequence). The CDR3 sequence is 12 residues long. CDR3 amino acids: CASRDRSYEQYF. CDR3 DNA: TGTGCCAGCCGGGACAGATCATACGAGCAGTACTTC.

The chain couples TRBV27 to TRBJ1-1; D is perhaps TRBD1 (6 bases). There are 17 residues in the CDR3. Germline V gives CDR1 MNHEY, CDR2 SMNVEV (reference sequence). The V end was cut by 6 bases, the J end by 1 base, with 21 bases between. CDR3 coding DNA: TGTGCCAGCAGCTCACCCTCGGGACATACTGCGAACACTGAAGCTTTCTTT. It encodes CASSSPSGHTANTEAFF.